These 30 T cell receptor beta chains were all obtained from the same sample, sequenced in a study of Tregs in tolerant kidney transplant recipients. TCRdb's copy holds only in-frame clones and misses some; the assay was immunoSEQ multiplex PCR. The sample carries 120,000 or so clones, about 90% recorded once. Source material: CD4+ T cells from blood. The receptors shown here come from a human donor in good health.

The chain recombines TRBV4-1 with TRBJ2-1; D ambiguous. CDR3 length: 14 amino acids. In germline, CDR1 is MGHRA, CDR2 YSYEKL. Trimming took off 0 bases at V and 9 bases at J, with 12 bases between the two ends. Written as DNA, the CDR3 is TGCGCCAGCAGCCAAGATGGAAGATCAACTGAGCAGTTCTTC. Its protein product is CASSQDGRSTEQFF.

To note about this clone: Because it lacks the conserved phenylalanine or tryptophan at the end, this CDR3 is likely a read error. It is unclear where the CDR3 begins or ends on the DNA, so no DNA is shown, and the CDR3 is as TCRdb lists it. The chain is built from TRBV2 and TRBJ2-3; TRBD2, the table's D call, lacks a check against the DNA. The CDR3 length is 10 residues, termini included. Looked up from germline, CDR1 is SNHLY and CDR2 is FYNNEI. CDR3 region: CASSEVGARL.

J is TRBJ2-1 and V is TRBV19, with D perhaps being TRBD1 or TRBD2 (5 bases each). V lost 4 bases and J 6 bases, leaving 16 bases between the germline ends. The CDR3 is 15 amino acids. CDR1 and CDR2 (germline): LNHDA, SQIVND (reference sequence). CDR3 sequence: CASSTTGANPNEQFF. The CDR3 nucleotides are TGTGCCAGTAGTACAACCGGGGCGAACCCCAATGAGCAGTTCTTC.

This chain connects TRBV6-6 to TRBJ1-2; the D is unclear. CDR1 and CDR2 from the germline V gene are MNHNY and SVGAGI (reference sequence). Trimming removed 0 bases from V and 3 bases from J, with 8 bases in between. This CDR3 contains 14 residues. In DNA, the CDR3 is TGTGCCAGCAGTTACTCGTTTTCGGACTATGGCTACACCTTC. Protein sequence: CASSYSFSDYGYTF.

The chain combines TRBV6-5 with TRBJ2-7, with no clear D. The CDR3 totals 13 residues. Germline V CDR1 and CDR2: MNHEY, SVGAGI. V shed 4 bases and J shed 5 bases, with 12 bases lying between them. In DNA form, the CDR3 reads TGTGCCAGCAGTTGGGTAGGGTCTCACGAGCAGTACTTC. It codes for CASSWVGSHEQYF.

The genes are TRBV5-4 and TRBJ1-1; 12 bases line up with TRBD1. The CDR3 is 15 amino acids. J gave up 6 bases and V 5 bases, and 8 bases lay outside the gene matches. CDR1 is SGHNT and CDR2 is YYREEE in the germline V gene (reference sequence). CDR3 nucleotide sequence: TGTGCCAGCAGAGGGGGACAGGGGGCTAGGTCTGAAGCTTTCTTT. Its translation: CASRGGQGARSEAFF.

This clone was counted a single time. This chain uses TRBV5-1 with TRBJ2-7; 7 bases fit TRBD1. The CDR3 consists of 16 residues. Germline CDR1 reads SGHRS; CDR2 reads YFSETQ. Germline trimming cut 0 bases from V and 0 bases from J; bases unmatched to any gene: 6. The CDR3 nucleotides are TGCGCCAGCAGCTTGGGGACAGGCCGCGTCTCCTACGAGCAGTACTTC. This sequence encodes CASSLGTGRVSYEQYF.

The chain is built from TRBV4-2 and TRBJ2-7; 7 nucleotides line up with TRBD2. The trim removed 0 bases at V and 2 bases at J, leaving 4 bases unmatched. The CDR3 consists of 15 residues. Germline lookup yields CDR1 LGHNA and CDR2 YNFKEQ. The CDR3, as DNA: TGTGCCAGCAGCCAAGACAGGGAGGGGACCTACGAGCAGTACTTC. It is translated as CASSQDREGTYEQYF.

The chain recombines TRBV2 with TRBJ2-3, with D perhaps matching TRBD1 (6 bases). V gave up 5 bases and J gave up 6 bases, with 21 bases separating them. Germline V lookup: CDR1 SNHLY, CDR2 FYNNEI. The CDR3 consists of 16 residues. CDR3 coding DNA: TGTGCCAGCAGTACGGGACACTCAACGAAGTTGGATACGCAGTATTTT. Translated: CASSTGHSTKLDTQYF.

This rearrangement joins TRBV10-1 to TRBJ2-1; D possibly corresponds to TRBD1 (6 bases). CDR1 is WNHNN and CDR2 is SYGVQD in the germline V gene (reference sequence). Trimming left V 2 bases short and J 0 bases short, with 20 bases between. There are 19 residues in the CDR3. In DNA, the CDR3 is TGCGCCAGCAGTGAGGGATGGGGCCTCGACAGGAGCTCCTACAATGAGCAGTTCTTC. Its translation is CASSEGWGLDRSSYNEQFF.

The rearrangement joins TRBV10-2 to TRBJ2-1, with a possible D match to TRBD1 (5 bases). In germline, CDR1 is WSHSY, CDR2 SAAADI. The CDR3 has 15 residues. V gave up 4 bases and J gave up 0 bases, with 10 bases separating them. The CDR3 DNA is TGCGCCAGCAGTGGGGGCCTTAACTCCTACAATGAGCAGTTCTTC. Encoded protein: CASSGGLNSYNEQFF.

The chain links TRBV5-5 to TRBJ2-5; 8 bases align to TRBD2. V lost 3 bases and J lost 2; bases outside the gene matches: 6. CDR1 and CDR2 from the germline V gene are SGHKS and YYEKEE (reference sequence). This CDR3 spans 15 amino acids. CDR3 in DNA: TGTGCCAGCAGCTCACGGACTAGCAGACAAGAGACCCAGTACTTC. It codes for CASSSRTSRQETQYF.

The chain recombines TRBV25-1 with TRBJ2-3, with a possible D match to TRBD2 (6 bases). Per germline, CDR1 MGHDK and CDR2 SYGVNS. The length of the CDR3 is 15 residues. V lost 5 bases to trimming and J lost 0 bases, with 12 bases between them. The CDR3 reads CASSSRGWSTDTQYF. The CDR3 coding sequence is TGTGCCAGCAGTTCCCGGGGGTGGAGCACAGATACGCAGTATTTT.

This clone was seen once. The chain employs TRBV18 and TRBJ2-2; D call uncertain. The germline V gene encodes CDR1 KGHSH and CDR2 LQKENI. The CDR3 has 15 amino acids. Trimming took 3 bases from V and 1 from J, leaving 9 bases between them. CDR3 DNA: TGTGCCAGCTCACCGACTGATATGAACACCGGGGAGCTGTTTTTT. This translates into CASSPTDMNTGELFF.

This chain connects TRBV2 to TRBJ1-4; no reliable D call. Trimming left V 7 bases short and J 10 bases short, with 16 bases between. CDR1 and CDR2 (germline): SNHLY, FYNNEI. The CDR3 totals 13 residues. Here the CDR3 DNA reads TGTGCCAGCAATATAAGTCCGAGTGCAAAACTGTTTTTT. Its protein is CASNISPSAKLFF.

This clone was counted between two and nine times. The chain recombines TRBV6-1 with TRBJ1-1; D gene uncertain. The CDR3 consists of 15 residues. CDR1 and CDR2 (germline): MNHNS, SASEGT. V lost 10 bases to trimming and J lost 1 base, with 19 bases between them. Here the CDR3 DNA reads TGTGCCACCCTCCCCCGCCCGGGAAGGAACACTGAAGCTTTCTTT. This translates into CATLPRPGRNTEAFF.

Of note for this clone: At one end, the junction sequence differs from germline, possibly due to a read error. This sequence joins TRBV6-1 and TRBJ1-4; no clear D. The CDR3 covers 16 residues. CDR1 and CDR2 from the germline V gene are MNHNS and SASEGT. This chain's CDR3 is CASSDRFPPYTLLRTF. For the CDR3, the DNA is TGTGCCAGCAGTGACCGGTTCCCTCCTTACACCCTTCTCCGAACTTTT.

The rearrangement links TRBV14 to TRBJ2-1, with 7 nucleotides matching TRBD2. Trimming took 1 base from V and 7 from J; bases not matched to a gene: 10. Germline-derived CDR1 and CDR2 are SGHDN and FVKESK. The CDR3 runs 16 residues. The CDR3 protein is CASSQVWRGRWNEQFF. CDR3 sequence (DNA): TGTGCCAGCAGCCAAGTGTGGCGGGGGAGGTGGAATGAGCAGTTCTTC.

The chain is built from TRBV9 and TRBJ1-5; TRBD1 might be the D (6 bases). The germline V gene encodes CDR1 SGDLS and CDR2 YYNGEE. Trimming cost V 4 bases and J 0 bases, with 14 bases left between them. The length of the CDR3 is 16 residues. CDR3 bases: TGTGCCAGCAGCATTTGGACAGCTCTTAGCAATCAGCCCCAGCATTTT. This translates into CASSIWTALSNQPQHF.

The CDR3 sequence: CAISDRAYGYTF. The CDR3 nucleotides are TGTGCCATCAGCGACAGGGCGTACGGCTACACCTTC. The chain couples TRBV10-3 to TRBJ1-2, with 7 bases lining up with TRBD1. The CDR3 is made up of 12 amino acids. The germline CDR1 and CDR2 sequences are ENHRY and SYGVKD. Germline trimming cut 6 bases from V and 8 bases from J; bases unmatched to any gene: 6.

This clone was counted a few times. The chain employs TRBV4-2 and TRBJ2-1; D uncertain. V was cut by 0 bases and J by 0 bases, with 6 bases left in between. The CDR3 extends over 15 amino acids. Germline V CDR1 and CDR2: LGHNA, YNFKEQ. The CDR3 sequence is CASSQDRTSYNEQFF. In DNA form, the CDR3 reads TGTGCCAGCAGCCAAGACCGGACCTCCTACAATGAGCAGTTCTTC.

This clone has a single count. A junction boundary mismatches the germline segment, possibly from a read error. The rearrangement uses TRBV7-7 and TRBJ2-5, with D possibly matching TRBD2 (7 bases). The CDR3 is 17 residues long. The V gene's germline CDR1 is SSHAT and CDR2 FNYEAQ (reference sequence). In nucleotides, the CDR3 is TGTGCTAGCAGCTTAGGGGCGGCGGGGGCGTCGGGAGAGACCCAGTACTTC. As protein: CASSLGAAGASGETQYF.

The gene calls are TRBV9 and TRBJ2-1; maybe TRBD1 (6 bases). V dropped 0 bases and J dropped 2 bases, with 12 bases sitting between them. Germline CDR1 SGDLS, CDR2 YYNGEE. The CDR3 runs to 16 residues. The CDR3: CASSVGGGQTYNEQFF. The CDR3 region has the DNA TGTGCCAGCAGCGTAGGTGGGGGACAAACCTACAATGAGCAGTTCTTC.

The V call is TRBV27, the J call TRBJ1-2; the match to TRBD1 covers 9 bases. The J segment lost 8 bases and the V segment lost 5 bases, leaving 9 bases of the junction unmatched. The germline V gene encodes CDR1 MNHEY and CDR2 SMNVEV (reference sequence). The CDR3 totals 14 residues. This CDR3 reads CASSPRGQGKGYTF. In nucleotides, the CDR3 is TGTGCCAGCAGTCCCCGAGGACAGGGGAAAGGCTACACCTTC.

On this clone: Other nucleotide sequences in the sample specify the same CDR3. The CDR3 reads CASSPRLAQEQFF. CDR3 DNA: TGTGCCAGCTCACCCAGACTAGCGCAAGAGCAGTTCTTC. The rearrangement uses TRBV18 and TRBJ2-1, with TRBD2 matching over 8 bases. Per germline, CDR1 KGHSH and CDR2 LQKENI. Trimming at V came to 3 bases and at J to 10 bases, leaving 5 bases not matched to a gene. The CDR3 runs to 13 residues.

The rearrangement uses TRBV5-5 and TRBJ2-7, with 7 bases matching TRBD2. This CDR3 region has 15 residues. Germline CDR1 SGHKS, CDR2 YYEKEE (reference sequence). V lost 4 bases, J lost 3 bases, and 10 bases stayed unmatched. CDR3 protein: CASSDLKRDLYEQYF. Written as DNA, the CDR3 is TGTGCCAGCAGCGACCTTAAGCGGGACCTCTACGAGCAGTACTTC.

The CDR3 DNA sequence: TGTGCCAGCAGCCGGCGACCCCAAGAGACCCAGTACTTC. The encoded protein is CASSRRPQETQYF. The gene calls are TRBV7-3 and TRBJ2-5, with no clear D. The CDR3 has 13 amino acids. V lost 5 bases and J lost 1, with 8 bases in between. The germline CDR1 and CDR2 sequences are SGHTA and FQGTGA.

V gene TRBV6-1 combines with J gene TRBJ2-5; the D gene is possibly TRBD2 (6 bases). V was pared by 5 bases and J by 2 bases, with 15 bases between. Germline loops: CDR1 MNHNS, CDR2 SASEGT. The CDR3 has 15 amino acids. The CDR3 region is CASSWDGTPQETQYF. Written as DNA, the CDR3 is TGTGCCAGCAGTTGGGACGGGACTCCACAAGAGACCCAGTACTTC.

The chain uses TRBV7-3 and TRBJ2-5; 8 positions match TRBD2. V lost 0 bases, J lost 7 bases, and 7 bases stayed unmatched. Germline lookup yields CDR1 SGHTA and CDR2 FQGTGA. The CDR3 loop spans 15 amino acids. CDR3 sequence: CASSLTSGASGTQYF. The CDR3 bases are TGTGCCAGCAGCTTAACTAGCGGGGCCTCGGGGACCCAGTACTTC.

This clone has a single count. The V call is TRBV2, the J call TRBJ2-7; D is uncertain. This CDR3 spans 11 amino acids. V lost 8 bases and J 3 bases, leaving 8 bases between the germline ends. Per germline, CDR1 SNHLY and CDR2 FYNNEI. The CDR3 coding sequence is TGTGCCAGCCAATCAAACTACGAGCAGTACTTC. This codes for CASQSNYEQYF.